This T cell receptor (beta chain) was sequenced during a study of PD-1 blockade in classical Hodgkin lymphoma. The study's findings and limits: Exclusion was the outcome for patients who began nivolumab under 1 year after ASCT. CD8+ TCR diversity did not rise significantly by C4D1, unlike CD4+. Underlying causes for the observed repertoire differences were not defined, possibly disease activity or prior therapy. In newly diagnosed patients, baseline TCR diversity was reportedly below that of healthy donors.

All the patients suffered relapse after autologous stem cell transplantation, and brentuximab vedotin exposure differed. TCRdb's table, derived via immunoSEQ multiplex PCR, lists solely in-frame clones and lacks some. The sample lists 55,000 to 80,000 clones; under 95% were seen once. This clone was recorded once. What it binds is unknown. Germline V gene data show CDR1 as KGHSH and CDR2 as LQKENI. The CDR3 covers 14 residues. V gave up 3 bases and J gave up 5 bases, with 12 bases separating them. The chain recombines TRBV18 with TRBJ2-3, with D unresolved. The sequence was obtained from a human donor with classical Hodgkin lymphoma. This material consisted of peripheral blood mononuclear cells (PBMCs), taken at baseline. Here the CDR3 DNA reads TGTGCCAGCTCACCTGGATCCCCGGGAGATACGCAGTATTTT. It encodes CASSPGSPGDTQYF.